The 14 T cell receptor beta chains listed next were all sequenced from one sample in a study of blood T cell repertoires in COVID-19. The protocol was immunoSEQ multiplex PCR, while the TCRdb copy is restricted to in-frame clones and leaves out a portion. The data hold roughly 90,000 clones, with just under 85% observed a single time. The sequenced sample was peripheral blood. The receptors shown here come from a man in his fifties with acute or convalescent COVID-19.

The V and J genes are TRBV6-5 and TRBJ1-3; TRBD1 is a possible D gene (5 bases). The CDR3 loop spans 16 amino acids. CDR1 is MNHEY and CDR2 is SVGAGI in the germline V gene. The V gene lost 0 bases and the J gene lost 2 bases, with 11 bases spanning the gap. In DNA form, the CDR3 reads TGTGCCAGCAGTTACTCGATTTCGGGGGCTGGAAACACCATATATTTT. Translating it yields CASSYSISGAGNTIYF.

J is TRBJ1-5 and V is TRBV5-1; TRBD1 is a possible D gene (5 bases). The CDR3 is 13 amino acids. Per the germline V gene, CDR1 is SGHRS and CDR2 is YFSETQ. The V gene lost 5 bases and the J gene lost 2 bases, with 8 bases spanning the gap. The CDR3 reads CASSWGGNQPQHF. CDR3 nucleotide sequence: TGCGCCAGCAGTTGGGGGGGCAATCAGCCCCAGCATTTT.

This clone was counted a few times. The chain couples TRBV6-2 or TRBV6-3 to TRBJ1-5; the match to TRBD1 covers 9 bases. With V trimmed by 2 bases and J by 2 bases, 10 bases remained unmatched. The length of the CDR3 is 18 residues. The germline V gene encodes CDR1 MNHEY and CDR2 SVGEGT. The CDR3 DNA reads as TGTGCCAGCAGTTACCGATCTACAGGGGGCTGGGGCAATCAGCCCCAGCATTTT. Protein sequence: CASSYRSTGGWGNQPQHF.

V is TRBV29-1 and J is TRBJ1-1, with TRBD1 as a possible D gene (6 bases). The CDR3 consists of 13 residues. Germline CDR1 is SQVTM and CDR2 is ANQGSEA. Trimming removed 6 bases at V and 1 base at J, with 12 bases between. DNA of the CDR3: TGCAGCGTCCACATGACAGGGAACACTGAAGCTTTCTTT. Translated: CSVHMTGNTEAFF.

The chain uses TRBV18 and TRBJ2-3, with D hard to call. This CDR3 has 16 amino acids. V was trimmed by 2 bases and J by 2 bases, leaving 14 bases between them. Germline lookup yields CDR1 KGHSH and CDR2 LQKENI. This CDR3 is CASSPGDLTYTDTQYF. The DNA of the CDR3 is TGTGCCAGCTCACCAGGCGACTTGACTTACACAGATACGCAGTATTTT.

The chain combines TRBV28 with TRBJ1-2, with 7 bases aligning to TRBD1. Per the germline V gene, CDR1 is MDHEN and CDR2 is SYDVKM. The CDR3 totals 16 residues. The V and J ends lost 4 bases and 8 bases, in that order; junction bases with no gene match: 16. The CDR3 DNA follows: TGTGCCAGCAGTTCCCCCCAGGGGGTGGGGGTAGGGGGCTACACCTTC. As protein: CASSSPQGVGVGGYTF.

The V call is TRBV7-2, the J call TRBJ1-2; 7 bases align to TRBD1. This CDR3 contains 14 residues. Per the germline V gene, CDR1 is SGHTA and CDR2 is FQGNSA. V dropped 1 base and J dropped 5; count of bases not matched to a gene: 4. The CDR3 sequence: CASSLGGTDYGYTF. CDR3 bases: TGTGCCAGCAGCTTAGGCGGGACAGATTATGGCTACACCTTC.

This sequence joins TRBV5-4 and TRBJ2-5; 8 bases align to TRBD2. Germline trimming cut 1 base from V and 2 bases from J; bases unmatched to any gene: 4. This CDR3 has 15 residues. The V gene's germline CDR1 is SGHNT and CDR2 YYREEE (reference sequence). CDR3 amino acids: CASSLKLADQETQYF. The CDR3 region has the DNA TGTGCCAGCAGCTTGAAACTAGCGGATCAAGAGACCCAGTACTTC.

This clone was seen only once. The chain couples TRBV5-1 to TRBJ1-1; unclear D gene. The CDR3 spans 16 residues. V lost 0 bases, J lost 3 bases, and 15 bases lay in between. Germline CDR1 SGHRS, CDR2 YFSETQ. The CDR3: CASSLGRVRGDTEAFF. The DNA of the CDR3 is TGCGCCAGCAGCTTGGGCCGGGTCCGAGGAGACACTGAAGCTTTCTTT.

In this sample, this clone turned up once. The CDR3 sequence is CASSLRLLGGIINEQFF. CDR3 DNA sequence: TGTGCCAGCAGCTTACGGCTATTGGGCGGGATCATCAATGAGCAGTTCTTC. The V and J genes are TRBV7-9 and TRBJ2-1, with D perhaps matching TRBD2 (6 bases). The germline V and J ends were trimmed by 2 bases and 6 bases, with 20 bases remaining between them. The germline V gene encodes CDR1 SEHNR and CDR2 FQNEAQ (reference sequence). The CDR3 runs 17 residues.

The chain uses TRBV18 and TRBJ1-1; D unresolved. V was clipped by 3 bases and J by 5 bases, with 16 bases between them. The germline V gene has CDR1 KGHSH and CDR2 LQKENI. The CDR3 extends over 15 amino acids. In nucleotides, the CDR3 is TGTGCCAGCTCACCGGAGAGGCAAGGTCTAACTGAAGCTTTCTTT. Its translation: CASSPERQGLTEAFF.

The CDR3 here is CASSEAGPKQETQYF. The CDR3 region has the DNA TGTGCCAGCAGTGAGGCGGGCCCAAAACAAGAGACCCAGTACTTC. The chain employs TRBV2 and TRBJ2-5; possibly TRBD2 for D (5 bases). Between the trimmed V and J ends, which lost 3 bases and 2 bases, there was a span of 13 bases. The length of the CDR3 is 15 residues. Germline-derived CDR1 and CDR2 are SNHLY and FYNNEI.

CDR3 sequence: CASSYRSGGAQETQYF. DNA for the CDR3: TGTGCCAGCAGTTATCGGTCGGGGGGGGCTCAAGAGACCCAGTACTTC. The chain combines TRBV6-5 with TRBJ2-5, with 8 bases fitting TRBD2. The trim removed 3 bases at V and 2 bases at J, leaving 8 bases unmatched. Germline values: CDR1 MNHEY, CDR2 SVGAGI. This CDR3 has 16 residues.

This clone was found a few times. V usage is TRBV2 and J usage is TRBJ2-7; 7 bases agree with TRBD2. There are 14 residues in the CDR3. The trim removed 7 bases at V and 6 bases at J, leaving 12 bases unmatched. Germline V gene sequence: CDR1 SNHLY, CDR2 FYNNEI. CDR3 amino acids: CASTREGGASEQYF. Here the CDR3 DNA reads TGTGCCAGCACCCGCGAGGGAGGGGCCTCCGAGCAGTACTTC. The full variable domain, rest sourced from reference TRBV2 and TRBJ2-7, is EPEVTQTPSHQVTQMGQEVILRCVPISNHLYFYWYRQILGQKVEFLVSFYNNEISEKSEIFDDQFSVERPDGSNFTLKIRSTKLEDSAMYFCASTREGGASEQYFGPGTRLTVT.